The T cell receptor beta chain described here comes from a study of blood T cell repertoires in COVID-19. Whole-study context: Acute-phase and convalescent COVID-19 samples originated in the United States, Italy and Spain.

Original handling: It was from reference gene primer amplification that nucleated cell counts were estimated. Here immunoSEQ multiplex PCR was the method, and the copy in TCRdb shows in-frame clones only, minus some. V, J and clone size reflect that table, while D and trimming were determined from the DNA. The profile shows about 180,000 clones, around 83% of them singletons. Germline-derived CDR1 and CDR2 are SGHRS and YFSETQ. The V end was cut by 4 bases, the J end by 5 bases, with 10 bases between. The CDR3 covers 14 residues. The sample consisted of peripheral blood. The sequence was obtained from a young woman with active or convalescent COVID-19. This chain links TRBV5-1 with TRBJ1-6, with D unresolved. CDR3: CASSAVRDNSPLHF. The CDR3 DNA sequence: TGCGCCAGCAGCGCGGTTCGGGATAATTCACCCCTCCACTTT.